These 10 T cell receptor beta chains were sequenced from one sample in a study of T cells expressing NK-cell markers. TCRdb re-called the 5' RACE reads and gives one entry per CDR3 protein, without DNA. The repertoire table contains about 170,000 distinct CDR3 sequences. The sequenced material came from blood T cells: a sorted CD56 or NKG2C T cell subset, CD4+ or CD8+ T cells, or bulk PBMC T cells (not recorded which). These receptors were obtained from a man between 18 and 69 years old in good health.

The rearrangement links TRBV27 to TRBJ1-4; TCRdb picks TRBD1, but there is no DNA to check that call. The germline gives CDR1 MNHEY, CDR2 SMNVEV (reference sequence). The CDR3 contains 15 residues. CDR3: CASSLYPGRYEKLFF.

This CDR3 is CASRSSGGPGEQYF. This chain connects TRBV2 to TRBJ2-7; TCRdb reports TRBD2, a call that lacks DNA to check it against. CDR3 length equals 14 residues. Germline CDR1 SNHLY, CDR2 FYNNEI. The whole variable domain, filled in from reference TRBV2 and TRBJ2-7, reads EPEVTQTPSHQVTQMGQEVILRCVPISNHLYFYWYRQILGQKVEFLVSFYNNEISEKSEIFDDQFSVERPDGSNFTLKIRSTKLEDSAMYFCASRSSGGPGEQYFGPGTRLTVT.

V is TRBV7-9 and J is TRBJ2-1; TCRdb reports TRBD1, a call that lacks DNA to check it against. Germline CDR1 reads SEHNR; CDR2 reads FQNEAQ (reference sequence). This CDR3 has 15 amino acids. This CDR3 is CASSTPRWGGTEQFF.

V usage is TRBV7-6 and J usage is TRBJ2-1; absent DNA, TCRdb's TRBD2 call cannot be checked. The CDR3 sequence is 16 residues long. Germline assignment: CDR1 SGHVS and CDR2 FNYEAQ. CDR3 loop: CASSHLSGGLPNEQFF.

This chain links TRBV12-3 or TRBV12-4 with TRBJ2-7. The CDR3 contains 15 residues. CDR3 loop: CASRRDGGDSYEQYF.

The CDR3 sequence is CASSDPDLIRTGYGYTF. The V and J genes are TRBV25-1 and TRBJ1-2; TCRdb lists TRBD1, though no DNA is available to test this call. The CDR3 length is 17 residues. CDR1 and CDR2 from the germline V gene are MGHDK and SYGVNS.

This chain joins TRBV27 and TRBJ2-7; TCRdb selects TRBD1, and the lack of DNA leaves this call unchecked. This CDR3 is built from 16 residues. Germline V gene lookup returns CDR1 MNHEY and CDR2 SMNVEV (reference sequence). CDR3 sequence: CASSLLGNPVRYEQYF.

V usage is TRBV29-1 and J usage is TRBJ2-1; with no DNA, the TCRdb D assignment of TRBD2 cannot be verified. This CDR3 has 14 amino acids. Germline CDR1 and CDR2: SQVTM and ANQGSEA. The CDR3 loop is CSVRLADHYNEQFF.

This chain uses TRBV7-8 with TRBJ2-5; TCRdb lists TRBD1, though no DNA is available to test this call. Germline CDR1 is SGHVS and CDR2 is FQNEAQ. The CDR3 extends over 16 amino acids. CDR3 region: CASSLGQTEYQETQYF.

The genes are TRBV3-1 and TRBJ1-5; the D gene TCRdb calls, TRBD1, cannot be checked with no DNA. Germline loops: CDR1 LGHDT, CDR2 YNNKEL (reference sequence). The CDR3 sequence is 13 residues long. CDR3 in amino acids: CASSHRGNQPQHF.